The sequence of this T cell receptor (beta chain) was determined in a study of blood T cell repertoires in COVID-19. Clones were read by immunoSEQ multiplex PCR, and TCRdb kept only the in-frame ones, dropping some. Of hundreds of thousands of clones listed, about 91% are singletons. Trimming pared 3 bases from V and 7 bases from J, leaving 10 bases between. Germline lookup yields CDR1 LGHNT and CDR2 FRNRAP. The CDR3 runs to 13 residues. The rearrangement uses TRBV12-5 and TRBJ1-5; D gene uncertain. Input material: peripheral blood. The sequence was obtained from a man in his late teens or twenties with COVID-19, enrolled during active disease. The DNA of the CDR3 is TGTGCTAGTGGTTTATTGGGCTGGCAGCCCCAGCATTTT. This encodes CASGLLGWQPQHF.